Listed below are T cell receptor beta chains from one sample, sequenced in a study of T cells in Graves' hyperthyroidism and ophthalmopathy. TCRdb called the multiplex PCR reads again in MiXCR, with one record for every CDR3 protein. The sample includes under 550,000 distinct CDR3 sequences, nearly 20% of them seen just once. Sequenced input: blood. The receptors shown here come from a man aged 35-49 years with Graves' ophthalmopathy. The CDR3 runs from the conserved cysteine through the conserved F or W. A D gene is named only where the DNA matches it firmly. Expanded clones are given a class, and other clones once, few, many or no size at all.

J gene	V gene	clone size	D gene	CDR3 DNA	CDR3 protein
TRBJ2-1	TRBV7-3	NA	TRBD2	TGTGCCAGCAGCTCCTCTGGGGGGGGAGAAACGTTCTTC	CASSSSGGGETFF
TRBJ2-3	TRBV11-2	NA	TRBD1	TGTGCCAGCAGCCTGAGACCTCGGGACAGAATCACAGATACGCAGTATTTT	CASSLRPRDRITDTQYF
TRBJ2-1	TRBV4-2	NA	TRBD2	TGTGCCAGCAGCCAAGAGTTGGGGACTAGCGGGAGCGAAATCGGTAATGAGCAGTTCTTC	CASSQELGTSGSEIGNEQFF
TRBJ2-1	TRBV12-3/TRBV12-4	few	NA	TGTGCCAGCAGTGGTTATGGTCTCCACAATGAGCAGTTCTTC	CASSGYGLHNEQFF
TRBJ1-2	TRBV5-1	NA	NA	TGCGCCAGCAGCTTGGGGTCGGATTTCGGCGGGGGCTACACCTTC	CASSLGSDFGGGYTF
TRBJ1-2	TRBV5-1	few	NA	TGCGCCAGCAGCGAAGGGCATGGCTACACCTTC	CASSEGHGYTF
TRBJ1-3	TRBV10-3	NA	NA	TGTGCCATCAGTTCGGACGGAGGATCTGGAAACACCATATATTTT	CAISSDGGSGNTIYF
TRBJ2-5	TRBV12-3/TRBV12-4	many	NA	TGTGCCAGCAGTCCCCTAGACAGACCCCATGAGACCCAGTACTTC	CASSPLDRPHETQYF
TRBJ2-2	TRBV9	NA	TRBD2	TGTGCCAGCAGCGGAGGGGTAGCGGGCACCGGGGAGCTGTTTTTT	CASSGGVAGTGELFF
TRBJ2-6	TRBV3-1	NA	TRBD2	TGTGCCAGCACCTCCCCGGGGGGGGGTTCTGGGGCCAACGTCCTGACTTTC	CASTSPGGGSGANVLTF
TRBJ2-1	TRBV9	NA	NA	TGTGCCAGCAGCGTTTCAGGGGAGTCCTACAATGAGCAGTTCTTC	CASSVSGESYNEQFF
TRBJ2-1	TRBV7-6	NA	NA	TGTGCCAGCAGCTTAGACTGGAGGCGGAGGGGGAGGGCCGAGAATGAGCAGTTCTTC	CASSLDWRRRGRAENEQFF
TRBJ1-2	TRBV7-8	many	NA	TGTGCCAGCAGCACGACAGTCAACTATGGCTACACCTTC	CASSTTVNYGYTF
TRBJ2-3	TRBV11-2	few	TRBD1	TGTGCCAGCAGCTCAATCCGGGACAGGAACCGGTATTTT	CASSSIRDRNRYF
TRBJ1-1	TRBV11-2	many	NA	TGTGCCAGCAGCTTAGTTGGGATCCTCACTGAAGCTTTCTTT	CASSLVGILTEAFF
TRBJ1-5	TRBV18	many	NA	TGTGCCAGCTCACCGGAGAATCAGCCCCAGCATTTT	CASSPENQPQHF
TRBJ1-1	TRBV10-1	few	NA	TGCGCCAGCAGCAGGGACGAAACCCCCACTGAAGCTTTCTTT	CASSRDETPTEAFF
TRBJ2-2	TRBV5-5	NA	NA	TGTGCCAGCAGCCCGAGGAGCCGGGTCGGGACCGGGGAGCTGTTTTTT	CASSPRSRVGTGELFF
TRBJ1-5	TRBV20-1	few	NA	TGCAGTGCTAGAGGAGGGGAGGGAGCTTGGGGCAATCAGCCCCAGCATTTT	CSARGGEGAWGNQPQHF
TRBJ2-1	TRBV20-1	many	TRBD2	TGCAGTGCTACTACTGGGACTAGCGGGAGCCCCGAGCAGTTCTTC	CSATTGTSGSPEQFF
TRBJ2-7	TRBV20-1	few	NA	TGCAGTGCTAGAGAGCTAGTAAACGAGCAGTACTTC	CSARELVNEQYF
TRBJ2-2	TRBV20-1	NA	TRBD2	TGCAGTGCTAGAGGACTAGCGGGGGGGCAGAACACCGGGGAGCTGTTTTTT	CSARGLAGGQNTGELFF
TRBJ2-7	TRBV6-1	NA	NA	TGTGCCAGCAGTGAGAAATCGGGACCGTACACCTACGAGCAGTACTTC	CASSEKSGPYTYEQYF
TRBJ2-1	TRBV20-1	few	TRBD2	TGCAGTGCTGAAACCGGGACTAGCGGATACAATGAGCAGTTCTTC	CSAETGTSGYNEQFF
TRBJ2-3	TRBV2	many	NA	TGTGCCAGCAGCAAAGCGGACTTTAGCACAGATACGCAGTATTTT	CASSKADFSTDTQYF
TRBJ2-2	TRBV2	NA	NA	TGTGCCAGCATGAGAGGGAACACCGGGGAGCTGTTTTTT	CASMRGNTGELFF
TRBJ2-1	TRBV20-1	many	TRBD2	TGCAGTGCTAGAGATTGGACTAGCGGGAGCGATGAGCAGTTCTTC	CSARDWTSGSDEQFF
TRBJ2-7	TRBV13	NA	NA	TGTGCCAGCAGCCTCCGACAGTACGAGCAGTACTTC	CASSLRQYEQYF
TRBJ2-1	TRBV24-1	few	TRBD1	TGTGCCACCAGTGACCGGGACAGGGGGAACAATGAGCAGTTCTTC	CATSDRDRGNNEQFF
TRBJ1-2	TRBV7-3	NA	TRBD1	TGTGCCAGCAGCCCCGGACAGGGAGGACGTTATGGCTACACCTTC	CASSPGQGGRYGYTF